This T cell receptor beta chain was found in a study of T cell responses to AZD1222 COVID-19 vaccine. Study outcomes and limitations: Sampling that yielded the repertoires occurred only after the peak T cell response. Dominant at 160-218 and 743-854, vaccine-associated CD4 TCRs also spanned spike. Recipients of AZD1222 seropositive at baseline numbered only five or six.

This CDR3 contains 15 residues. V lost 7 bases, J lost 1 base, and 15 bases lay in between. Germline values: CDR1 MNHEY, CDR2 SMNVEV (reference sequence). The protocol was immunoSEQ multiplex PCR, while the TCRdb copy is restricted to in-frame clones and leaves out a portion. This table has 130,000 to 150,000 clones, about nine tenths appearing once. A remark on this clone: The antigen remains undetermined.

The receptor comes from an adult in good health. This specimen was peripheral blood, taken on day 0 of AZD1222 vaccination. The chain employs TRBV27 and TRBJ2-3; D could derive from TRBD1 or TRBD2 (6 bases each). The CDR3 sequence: CASIPHGGRTDTQYF. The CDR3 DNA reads TGTGCCAGCATCCCCCATGGGGGGCGCACAGATACGCAGTATTTT.